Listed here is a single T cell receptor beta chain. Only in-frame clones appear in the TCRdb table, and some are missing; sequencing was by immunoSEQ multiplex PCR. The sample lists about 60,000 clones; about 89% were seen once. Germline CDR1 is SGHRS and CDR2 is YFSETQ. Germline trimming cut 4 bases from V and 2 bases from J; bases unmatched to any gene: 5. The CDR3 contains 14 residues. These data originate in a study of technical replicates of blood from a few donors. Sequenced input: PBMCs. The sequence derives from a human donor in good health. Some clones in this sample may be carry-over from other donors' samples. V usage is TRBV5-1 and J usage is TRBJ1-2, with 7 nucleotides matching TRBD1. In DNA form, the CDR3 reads TGCGCCAGCAGCACGCCACAGGGGAACTATGGCTACACCTTC. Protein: CASSTPQGNYGYTF.